This TCR beta chain was profiled in a study of OX40 agonist ivuxolimab in advanced cancers. Study in general: Past anti-PD-1, anti-PD-L1 or anti-CTLA-4 therapy was accepted, and approximately 40% had received some. There were three patients with partial responses, one having hepatocellular carcinoma and two cutaneous melanoma.

General study points: Nonresponders, in some cases, also had low normalized T-cell clonal expansion. CD8+ T cells were the subset that, on average, had more expanded clones than CD4+.

Some clones are missing from TCRdb's copy, which holds only in-frame ones; the method was immunoSEQ multiplex PCR. The sample records about 81,000 clones, about 88% being singletons. V shed 7 bases, J shed 0 bases, and the junction held 11 bases outside the gene matches. This CDR3 is built from 16 residues. CDR1 KGHSH and CDR2 LQKENI come from the germline V gene. As regards this clone: Its specificity is unknown.

This material consisted of CD4+ or CD8+ T cells sorted from blood, taken in a trial of the OX40 agonist ivuxolimab. The source is an adult with an advanced solid tumor such as melanoma, head and neck, liver or kidney cancer. The J gene is TRBJ1-1, the V gene TRBV18, with 7 bases identical to TRBD1. The CDR3 region is CASFKETGAMNTEAFF. Written as DNA, the CDR3 is TGTGCCAGCTTCAAAGAAACAGGGGCGATGAACACTGAAGCTTTCTTT. Variable domain in full (rest from reference TRBV18 and TRBJ1-1): NAGVMQNPRHLVRRRGQEARLRCSPMKGHSHVYWYRQLPEEGLKFMVYLQKENIIDESGMPKERFSAEFPKEGPSILRIQQVVRGDSAAYFCASFKETGAMNTEAFFGQGTRLTVV.